This T cell receptor beta chain was obtained from a study of shared clonotypes between healthy human individuals. The method was immunoSEQ multiplex PCR; TCRdb's version includes in-frame clones alone and lacks a portion of them. The table has around 1.9 million clones, around 95% seen once. Positively selected for CCR7, the CD45RO-negative cells used as naive CD8 cells excluded terminally differentiated effector memory CD45RA+ cells. This CDR3 region has 15 residues. The germline gives CDR1 MDHEN, CDR2 SYDVKM. V lost 2 bases to trimming and J lost 2 bases, with 13 bases between them. The specimen was naive CD8+ T cells from PBMCs. The V gene is TRBV28, the J gene TRBJ2-7, with D tentatively TRBD2 (5 bases). The receptor comes from a man between 18 and 29 years old in good health. Some clones in this sample may be carry-over from other donors' samples. DNA of the CDR3: TGTGCCAGCAGTTTAACCGGAGGACCCCCCTACGAGCAGTACTTC. Translating gives CASSLTGGPPYEQYF.